The following is a T cell receptor (beta chain) sequence with its context. TCRdb reanalysed the 5' RACE reads using MiXCR and keeps one entry per CDR3 protein. Among fewer than 85,000 distinct CDR3 sequences, approximately 13% were seen once, and the ten largest hold around 6%. This record comes from a study of early T cells in non-severe SARS-CoV-2 infection. Study-wide background: With bulk RNA from unsorted whole blood as input, sequencing yielded unpaired chains.

Germline V gene sequence: CDR1 MNHEY, CDR2 SVGAGI. The CDR3 spans 14 residues. V was trimmed by 2 bases and J by 8 bases, leaving 12 bases between them. J is TRBJ1-4 and V is TRBV6-5; perhaps TRBD1 as D (5 bases). The sample consisted of whole blood. The receptor was isolated from an adult who was a healthcare worker with PCR-confirmed SARS-CoV-2 infection or an uninfected control (not recorded which). CDR3: CASSYGGTGEKLFF. CDR3 nucleotide sequence: TGTGCCAGCAGTTACGGGGGAACGGGCGAAAAACTGTTTTTT.